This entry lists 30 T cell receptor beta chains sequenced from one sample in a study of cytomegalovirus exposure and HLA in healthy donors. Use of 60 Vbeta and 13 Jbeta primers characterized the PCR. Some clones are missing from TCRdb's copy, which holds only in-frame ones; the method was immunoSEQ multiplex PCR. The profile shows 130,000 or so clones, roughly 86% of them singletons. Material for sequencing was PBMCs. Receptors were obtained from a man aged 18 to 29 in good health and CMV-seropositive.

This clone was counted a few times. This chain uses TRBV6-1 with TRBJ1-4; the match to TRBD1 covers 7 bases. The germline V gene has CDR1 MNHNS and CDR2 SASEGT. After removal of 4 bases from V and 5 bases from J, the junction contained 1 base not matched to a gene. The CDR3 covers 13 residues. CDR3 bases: TGTGCCAGCAGTGTCAGGGGGAATGAAAAACTGTTTTTT. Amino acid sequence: CASSVRGNEKLFF.

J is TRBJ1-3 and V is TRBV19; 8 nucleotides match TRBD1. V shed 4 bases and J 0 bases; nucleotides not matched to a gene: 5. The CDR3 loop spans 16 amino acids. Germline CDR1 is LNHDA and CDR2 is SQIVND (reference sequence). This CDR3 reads CASSNPGGVSGNTIYF. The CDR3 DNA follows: TGTGCCAGTAGTAACCCAGGGGGCGTCTCTGGAAACACCATATATTTT.

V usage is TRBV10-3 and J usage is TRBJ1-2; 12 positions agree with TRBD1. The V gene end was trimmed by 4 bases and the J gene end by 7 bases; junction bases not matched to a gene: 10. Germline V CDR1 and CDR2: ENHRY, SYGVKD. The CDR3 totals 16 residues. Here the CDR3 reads CAISGGGWDRGLGYTF. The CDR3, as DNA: TGTGCCATCAGTGGAGGGGGATGGGACAGGGGGCTTGGCTACACCTTC.

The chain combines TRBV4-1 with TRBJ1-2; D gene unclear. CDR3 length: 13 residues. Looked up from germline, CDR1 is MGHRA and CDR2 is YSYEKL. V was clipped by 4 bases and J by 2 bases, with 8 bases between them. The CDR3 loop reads CASSLSSNYGYTF. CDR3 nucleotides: TGCGCCAGCAGCCTAAGCTCCAACTATGGCTACACCTTC.

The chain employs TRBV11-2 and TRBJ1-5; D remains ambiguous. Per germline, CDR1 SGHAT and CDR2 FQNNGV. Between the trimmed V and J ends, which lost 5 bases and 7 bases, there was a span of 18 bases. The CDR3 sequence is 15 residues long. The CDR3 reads CASSPGSGPYQPQHF. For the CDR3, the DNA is TGTGCCAGCAGCCCGGGGTCAGGCCCATACCAGCCCCAGCATTTT.

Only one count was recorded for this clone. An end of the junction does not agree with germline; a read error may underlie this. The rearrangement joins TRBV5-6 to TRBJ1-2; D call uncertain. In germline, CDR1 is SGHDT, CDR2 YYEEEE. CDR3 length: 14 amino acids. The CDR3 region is CASSSLGGSYGCTF. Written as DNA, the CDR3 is TGTGCCAGCAGCTCTCTGGGTGGGAGCTATGGCTGCACCTTC.

CDR3 protein: CASSLGTSGKSEQYF. The CDR3 bases are TGTGCCAGCAGCCTTGGGACTAGCGGGAAGTCCGAGCAGTACTTC. V is TRBV5-4 and J is TRBJ2-7; 13 nucleotides agree with TRBD2. The CDR3 contains 15 residues. The trim removed 4 bases at V and 6 bases at J, leaving 7 bases unmatched. Per germline, CDR1 SGHNT and CDR2 YYREEE (reference sequence).

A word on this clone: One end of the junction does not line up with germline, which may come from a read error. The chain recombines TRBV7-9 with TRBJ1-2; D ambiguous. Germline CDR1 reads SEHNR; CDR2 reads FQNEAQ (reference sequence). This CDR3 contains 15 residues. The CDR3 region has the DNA TGTTCCAGCAGCCTAGCCCGGGAGGGTAACTATGGCTACACCTTC. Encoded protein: CSSSLAREGNYGYTF.

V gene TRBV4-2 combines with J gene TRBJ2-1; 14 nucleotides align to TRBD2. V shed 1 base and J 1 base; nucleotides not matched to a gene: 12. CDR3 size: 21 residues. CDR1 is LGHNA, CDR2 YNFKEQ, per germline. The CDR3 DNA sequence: TGTGCCAGCAGCCAAGGGCAGGTTGGACTAGCGGGAGGAGTGTCCTACAATGAGCAGTTCTTC. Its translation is CASSQGQVGLAGGVSYNEQFF.

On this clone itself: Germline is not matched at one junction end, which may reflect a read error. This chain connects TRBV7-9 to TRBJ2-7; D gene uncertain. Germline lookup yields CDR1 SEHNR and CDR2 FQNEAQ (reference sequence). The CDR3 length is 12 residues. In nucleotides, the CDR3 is TGTTCCAGCAGCTTAGATAGCTACGAGCAGTACTTC. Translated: CSSSLDSYEQYF.

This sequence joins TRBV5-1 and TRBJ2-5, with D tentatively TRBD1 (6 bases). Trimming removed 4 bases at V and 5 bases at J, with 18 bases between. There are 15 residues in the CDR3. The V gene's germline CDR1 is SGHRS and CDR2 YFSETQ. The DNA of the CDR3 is TGCGCCAGCAGCCTGGAGAAGGGGGTGGTGGAGACCCAGTACTTC. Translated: CASSLEKGVVETQYF. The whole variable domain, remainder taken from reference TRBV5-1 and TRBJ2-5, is KAGVTQTPRYLIKTRGQQVTLSCSPISGHRSVSWYQQTPGQGLQFLFEYFSETQRNKGNFPGRFSGRQFSNSRSEMNVSTLELGDSALYLCASSLEKGVVETQYFGPGTRLLVL.

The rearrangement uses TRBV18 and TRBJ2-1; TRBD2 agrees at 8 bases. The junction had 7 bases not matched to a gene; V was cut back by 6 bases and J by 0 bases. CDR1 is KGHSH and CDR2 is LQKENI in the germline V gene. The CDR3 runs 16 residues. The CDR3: CASSKRESTSYNEQFF. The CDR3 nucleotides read TGTGCCAGCTCGAAGCGGGAGTCTACCTCCTACAATGAGCAGTTCTTC.

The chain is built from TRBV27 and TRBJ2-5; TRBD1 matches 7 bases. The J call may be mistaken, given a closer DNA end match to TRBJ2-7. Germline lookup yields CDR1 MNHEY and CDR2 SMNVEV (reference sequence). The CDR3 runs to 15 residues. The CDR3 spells CASKTRDSPSYEQYF. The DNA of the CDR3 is TGTGCCAGCAAAACCCGGGACAGCCCCTCCTACGAGCAGTACTTC.

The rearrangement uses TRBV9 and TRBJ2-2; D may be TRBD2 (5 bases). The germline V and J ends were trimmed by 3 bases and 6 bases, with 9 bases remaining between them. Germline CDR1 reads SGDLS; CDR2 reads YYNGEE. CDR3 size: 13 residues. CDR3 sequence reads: CASSAGNPGELFF. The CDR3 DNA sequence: TGTGCCAGCAGCGCCGGGAATCCCGGGGAGCTGTTTTTT.

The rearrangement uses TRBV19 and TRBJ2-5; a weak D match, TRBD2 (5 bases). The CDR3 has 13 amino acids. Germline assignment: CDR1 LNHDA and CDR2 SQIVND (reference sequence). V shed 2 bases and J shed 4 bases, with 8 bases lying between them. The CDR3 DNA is TGTGCCAGTAGTATAACGGGGTTAGAGACCCAGTACTTC. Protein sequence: CASSITGLETQYF.

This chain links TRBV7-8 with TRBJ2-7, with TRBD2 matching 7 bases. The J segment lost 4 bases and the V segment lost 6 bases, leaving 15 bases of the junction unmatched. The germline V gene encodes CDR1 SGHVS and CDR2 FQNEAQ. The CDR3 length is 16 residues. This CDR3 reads CASRKAGANSGYEQYF. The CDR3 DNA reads TGTGCCAGCAGAAAGGCGGGAGCCAATTCGGGGTACGAGCAGTACTTC.

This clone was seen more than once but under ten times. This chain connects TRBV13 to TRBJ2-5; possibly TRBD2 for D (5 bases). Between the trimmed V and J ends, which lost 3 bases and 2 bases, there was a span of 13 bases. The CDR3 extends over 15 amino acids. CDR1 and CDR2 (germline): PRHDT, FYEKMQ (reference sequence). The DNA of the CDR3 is TGTGCCAGCAGCTTTCCACGACGGGGTCAAGAGACCCAGTACTTC. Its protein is CASSFPRRGQETQYF.

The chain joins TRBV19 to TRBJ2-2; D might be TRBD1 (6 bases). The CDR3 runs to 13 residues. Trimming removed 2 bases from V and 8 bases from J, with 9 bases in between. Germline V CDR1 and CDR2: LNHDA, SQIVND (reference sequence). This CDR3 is CASSIQGSGELFF. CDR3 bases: TGTGCCAGTAGTATACAGGGGTCAGGGGAGCTGTTTTTT.

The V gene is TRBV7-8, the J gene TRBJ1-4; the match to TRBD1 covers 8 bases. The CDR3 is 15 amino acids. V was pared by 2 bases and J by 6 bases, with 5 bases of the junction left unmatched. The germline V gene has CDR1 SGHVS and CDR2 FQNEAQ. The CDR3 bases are TGTGCCAGCAGCTTAATAAGGACAGGGTATGAAAAACTGTTTTTT. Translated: CASSLIRTGYEKLFF. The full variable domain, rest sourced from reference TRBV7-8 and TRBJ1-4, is GAGVSQSPRYKVAKRGQDVALRCDPISGHVSLFWYQQALGQGPEFLTYFQNEAQLDKSGLPSDRFFAERPEGSVSTLKIQRTQQEDSAVYLCASSLIRTGYEKLFFGSGTQLSVL.

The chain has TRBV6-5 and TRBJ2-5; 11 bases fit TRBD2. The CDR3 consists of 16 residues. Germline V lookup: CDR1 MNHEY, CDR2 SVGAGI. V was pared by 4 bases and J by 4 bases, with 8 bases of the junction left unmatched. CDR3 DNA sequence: TGTGCCAGCAGTTCTCGGACTAGCGGGCCCTTAGAGACCCAGTACTTC. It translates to CASSSRTSGPLETQYF.

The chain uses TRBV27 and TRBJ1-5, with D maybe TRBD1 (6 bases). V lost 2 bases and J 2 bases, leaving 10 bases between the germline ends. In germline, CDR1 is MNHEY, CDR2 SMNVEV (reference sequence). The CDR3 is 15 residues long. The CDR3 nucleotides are TGTGCCAGCAGTTTACAGGGGTATGGCAATCAGCCCCAGCATTTT. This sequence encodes CASSLQGYGNQPQHF.

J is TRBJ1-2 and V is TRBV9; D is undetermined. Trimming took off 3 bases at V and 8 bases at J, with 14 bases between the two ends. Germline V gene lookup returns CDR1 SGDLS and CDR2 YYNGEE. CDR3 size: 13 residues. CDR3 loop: CASSGPGREGYTF. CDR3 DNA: TGTGCCAGCAGCGGTCCCGGGAGGGAGGGCTACACCTTC.

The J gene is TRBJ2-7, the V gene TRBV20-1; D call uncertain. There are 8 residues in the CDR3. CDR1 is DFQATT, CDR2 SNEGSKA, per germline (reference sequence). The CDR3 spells CRPGEQYF. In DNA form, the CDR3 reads TGCCGCCCGGGCGAGCAGTACTTC.

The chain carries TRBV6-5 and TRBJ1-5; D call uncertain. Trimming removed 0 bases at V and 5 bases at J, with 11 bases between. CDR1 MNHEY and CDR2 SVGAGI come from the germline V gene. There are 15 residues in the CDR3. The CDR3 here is CASSYSRFAYQPQHF. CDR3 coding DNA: TGTGCCAGCAGTTACTCGCGATTCGCGTATCAGCCCCAGCATTTT.

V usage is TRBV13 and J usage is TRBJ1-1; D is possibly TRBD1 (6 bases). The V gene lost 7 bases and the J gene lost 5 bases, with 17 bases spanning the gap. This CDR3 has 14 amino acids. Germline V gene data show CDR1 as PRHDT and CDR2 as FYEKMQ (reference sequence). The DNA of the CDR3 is TGTGCCAGCACAGGGGAGGGGAACAGGACTGAAGCTTTCTTT. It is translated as CASTGEGNRTEAFF.

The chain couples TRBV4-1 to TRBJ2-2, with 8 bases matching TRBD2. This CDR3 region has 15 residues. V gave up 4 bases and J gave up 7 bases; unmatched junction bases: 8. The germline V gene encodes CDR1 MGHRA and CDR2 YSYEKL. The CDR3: CASSLSGSGSGELFF. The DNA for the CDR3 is TGCGCCAGCAGCCTCAGCGGGAGTGGGAGCGGGGAGCTGTTTTTT.

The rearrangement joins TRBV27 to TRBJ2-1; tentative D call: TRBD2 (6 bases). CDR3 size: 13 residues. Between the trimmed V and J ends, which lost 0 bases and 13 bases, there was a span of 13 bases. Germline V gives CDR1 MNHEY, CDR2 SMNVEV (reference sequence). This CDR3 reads CASSLSTGEFQFF. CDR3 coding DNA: TGTGCCAGCAGTTTATCGACGGGAGAGTTCCAGTTCTTC.

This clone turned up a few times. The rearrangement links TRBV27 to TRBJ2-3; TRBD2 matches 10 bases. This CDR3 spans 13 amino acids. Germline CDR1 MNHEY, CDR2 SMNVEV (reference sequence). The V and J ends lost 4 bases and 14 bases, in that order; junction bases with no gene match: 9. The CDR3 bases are TGTGCCAGCAGTTCAGCCCCACTAGCGGGACGGTATTTT. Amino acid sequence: CASSSAPLAGRYF.

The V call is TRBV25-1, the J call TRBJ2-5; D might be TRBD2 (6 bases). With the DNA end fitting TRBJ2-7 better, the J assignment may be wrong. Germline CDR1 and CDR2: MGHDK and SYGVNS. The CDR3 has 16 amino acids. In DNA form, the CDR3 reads TGTGCCAGCACCTGGGACTGGCAAAGTAGGTGCCACGAGCAGTACTTC. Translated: CASTWDWQSRCHEQYF.

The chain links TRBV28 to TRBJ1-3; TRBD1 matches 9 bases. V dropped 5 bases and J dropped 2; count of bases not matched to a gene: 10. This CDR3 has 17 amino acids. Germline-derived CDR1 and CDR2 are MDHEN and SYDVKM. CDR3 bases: TGTGCCAGCAGTCCCAGGGGGTGGGACAGGGCTGGAAACACCATATATTTT. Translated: CASSPRGWDRAGNTIYF.